This passage covers 17 T cell receptor beta chains from one sample sequenced in a study of identical twins. TCRdb used MiXCR to reprocess the 5' RACE reads, holding one entry per CDR3 protein. The sample has 410,000 or so distinct CDR3 sequences, roughly 18% seen once. The sequenced sample consisted of naive T cells sorted from blood. The source of these receptors is a man aged 45-65 years in good health.

This chain connects TRBV19 to TRBJ2-7, with D perhaps TRBD1 (6 bases). Germline CDR1 is LNHDA and CDR2 is SQIVND (reference sequence). With 3 bases removed from V and 1 base from J, the gap between germline ends came to 16 bases. CDR3 length equals 16 residues. Written as DNA, the CDR3 is TGTGCCAGTAGTATGACTCGTCAGGGGAGTTCCTACGAGCAGTACTTC. It is translated as CASSMTRQGSSYEQYF.

This clonotype was seen ten or more times. This sequence joins TRBV28 and TRBJ2-1; 7 nucleotides agree with TRBD2. CDR3 length equals 15 residues. Trimming took 5 bases from V and 2 from J; bases not matched to a gene: 6. The germline gives CDR1 MDHEN, CDR2 SYDVKM. DNA of the CDR3: TGTGCCAGCAGTCCCCGACGGGAGGCCTACAATGAGCAGTTCTTC. Translated: CASSPRREAYNEQFF.

The chain is built from TRBV6-5 and TRBJ2-1; 11 bases fit TRBD1. The CDR3 contains 14 residues. Germline CDR1 MNHEY, CDR2 SVGAGI. With V trimmed by 8 bases and J by 9 bases, 9 bases remained unmatched. The CDR3 reads CASVRDRGVGEQFF. DNA for the CDR3: TGTGCCAGCGTTAGGGACAGGGGGGTGGGTGAGCAGTTCTTC.

The V call is TRBV6-5, the J call TRBJ2-5; TRBD2 aligns across 8 bases. From germline, CDR1 is MNHEY and CDR2 SVGAGI. J gave up 2 bases and V 0 bases, and 5 bases lay outside the gene matches. This CDR3 comprises 16 residues. The chain's CDR3 is CASSYSWPSGQETQYF. In DNA, the CDR3 is TGTGCCAGCAGTTACTCATGGCCTAGCGGGCAAGAGACCCAGTACTTC.

The chain uses TRBV9 and TRBJ2-3; unclear D gene. Germline lookup yields CDR1 SGDLS and CDR2 YYNGEE. Trimming removed 3 bases from V and 2 bases from J, with 16 bases in between. The CDR3 totals 16 residues. As DNA, the CDR3 is TGTGCCAGCAGCGCGAGACACAACCCCCCCACAGATACGCAGTATTTT. It is translated as CASSARHNPPTDTQYF.

This chain links TRBV11-1 with TRBJ2-1, with 12 bases aligning to TRBD2. Germline trimming cut 3 bases from V and 3 bases from J; bases unmatched to any gene: 6. This CDR3 region has 17 residues. Germline-derived CDR1 and CDR2 are SGHAT and FQDESV (reference sequence). The CDR3 region has the DNA TGTGCCAGCAGCTTGTACGGACTAGCGGGAAGCTACAATGAGCAGTTCTTC. Translated: CASSLYGLAGSYNEQFF. Using reference TRBV11-1 and TRBJ2-1 for the parts outside the CDR3, the full variable domain is EAEVAQSPRYKITEKSQAVAFWCDPISGHATLYWYRQILGQGPELLVQFQDESVVDDSQLPKDRFSAERLKGVDSTLKIQPAELGDSAMYLCASSLYGLAGSYNEQFFGPGTRLTVL.

In this sample, this clonotype turned up many times. At one of its ends the junction is not consistent with the germline gene, which may arise from a read error. The V call is TRBV7-2, the J call TRBJ2-3; D ambiguous. The CDR3 consists of 13 residues. From germline, CDR1 is SGHTA and CDR2 FQGNSA. CDR3 DNA: TGTGCCAGCCGCTTGACGGCTAAAGATACGCAGTATTTT. Translation: CASRLTAKDTQYF.

This clonotype was detected ten times or more. The gene calls are TRBV20-1 and TRBJ2-3; TRBD2 agrees at 14 bases. The CDR3 runs to 16 residues. Looked up from germline, CDR1 is DFQATT and CDR2 is SNEGSKA (reference sequence). V trimming: 3 bases; J trimming: 2 bases; junction bases outside the gene matches: 4. This CDR3 reads CSARGLAGVNTDTQYF. The CDR3 bases are TGCAGTGCTAGGGGACTAGCGGGAGTTAACACAGATACGCAGTATTTT.

This clonotype was seen a handful of times. The V call is TRBV5-1, the J call TRBJ1-5, with 8 bases fitting TRBD1. The CDR3 sequence is 14 residues long. Trimming at V came to 4 bases and at J to 2 bases, leaving 2 bases not matched to a gene. CDR1 is SGHRS, CDR2 YFSETQ, per germline. The CDR3 DNA reads TGCGCCAGCAGCATGACAGGGGGCAATCAGCCCCAGCATTTT. Translating gives CASSMTGGNQPQHF.

V is TRBV27 and J is TRBJ2-3; a weak D match, TRBD2 (5 bases). The CDR3 loop spans 17 amino acids. The germline V gene encodes CDR1 MNHEY and CDR2 SMNVEV (reference sequence). V dropped 5 bases and J dropped 0 bases, with 18 bases sitting between them. CDR3 residues: CASSPVDFYRSTDTQYF. In DNA, the CDR3 is TGTGCCAGCAGTCCCGTGGACTTTTACCGTAGCACAGATACGCAGTATTTT.

In its sample, this clonotype was seen many times. This sequence joins TRBV5-1 and TRBJ2-1; 10 bases fit TRBD1. There are 15 residues in the CDR3. Trimming took 0 bases from V and 7 from J; bases not matched to a gene: 4. The germline CDR1 and CDR2 sequences are SGHRS and YFSETQ. CDR3 sequence (DNA): TGCGCCAGCAGCTTGGGGACAGGGGGTCGGAATGAGCAGTTCTTC. The encoded protein is CASSLGTGGRNEQFF.

V and J are TRBV5-8 and TRBJ2-1; weak D call: TRBD2 (6 bases). Germline CDR1 SGHTS, CDR2 YDEGEE. This CDR3 has 14 residues. V shed 2 bases and J shed 4 bases, with 10 bases lying between them. The CDR3 reads CASSFRGSYNEQFF. CDR3 DNA: TGTGCCAGCAGCTTCCGGGGGTCTTACAATGAGCAGTTCTTC.

The V call is TRBV7-2, the J call TRBJ2-2; 12 positions agree with TRBD1. The V and J ends lost 0 bases and 0 bases, in that order; junction bases with no gene match: 11. CDR1 is SGHTA, CDR2 FQGNSA, per germline. CDR3 length: 21 residues. This CDR3 reads CASSLARRDRGPLANTGELFF. Written as DNA, the CDR3 is TGTGCCAGCAGCTTAGCGCGACGGGACAGGGGGCCCCTCGCGAACACCGGGGAGCTGTTTTTT.

This clonotype was seen repeatedly, ten times or more. V gene TRBV29-1 combines with J gene TRBJ2-7; 7 positions agree with TRBD2. V was clipped by 4 bases and J by 4 bases; unmatched bases: 7. This CDR3 has 13 residues. CDR1 is SQVTM and CDR2 is ANQGSEA in the germline V gene. This CDR3 reads CSVVSAGRYEQYF. In DNA, the CDR3 is TGCAGCGTTGTCTCAGCGGGGCGTTACGAGCAGTACTTC.

The rearrangement uses TRBV4-2 and TRBJ2-3, with 7 bases aligning to TRBD1. Germline CDR1 and CDR2: LGHNA and YNFKEQ. The CDR3 is 14 amino acids. With V trimmed by 4 bases and J by 9 bases, 10 bases remained unmatched. DNA for the CDR3: TGTGCCAGCAGCCCCCGGGACAGTAGTTACACGCAGTATTTT. This translates into CASSPRDSSYTQYF.

This clonotype was picked up a small number of times. The chain recombines TRBV5-5 with TRBJ2-1, with 7 bases that match TRBD1. Losses at the gene ends were 4 bases for V and 7 bases for J; bases not matched to a gene: 14. The CDR3 has 16 amino acids. Germline values: CDR1 SGHKS, CDR2 YYEKEE (reference sequence). The CDR3 DNA reads as TGTGCCAGCAGCCCAGGACAGGAAGCGCACGGGAATGAGCAGTTCTTC. Protein product: CASSPGQEAHGNEQFF.

The rearrangement links TRBV4-3 to TRBJ2-3; TRBD1 or TRBD2 may be the D gene (6 bases each). The CDR3 has 18 residues. V lost 0 bases to trimming and J lost 2 bases, with 18 bases between them. Germline V lookup: CDR1 LGHNA, CDR2 YSLEER. CDR3: CASSQDLKGGGYTDTQYF. CDR3 DNA sequence: TGCGCCAGCAGCCAAGATCTTAAGGGGGGCGGTTACACAGATACGCAGTATTTT.